The source of this TCR beta chain is a study of vaccination effects on CD4 cells after COVID-19. Looking at the study overall: Vaccine administered to participants consisted of two doses of either BNT162b2 or mRNA-1273. Findings and limits, study-wide: Marked clonal contraction of both clone types appeared late after vaccination. Only 1 of 255 vaccine-induced clones from healthy vaccinees cross-reacted with common cold coronaviruses.

Antigen-specific CD4+ T cell clonotypes were called by their expansion after viral peptide-pool culture in ViraFEST. Following culture for approximately ten days, CD4+ T cells were isolated. Prior SARS-CoV-2 infection was absent in the vaccine recipients, as shown by negative nucleocapsid antibodies. About 2 million PBMC per well received 7.5 to 10 IU/ml IL-2 and approximately 11 ug/ml peptides in culture. Comments on this clone: The antigen remains undetermined.

Germline CDR1 SQVTM, CDR2 ANQGSEA. This CDR3 has 12 residues. The ends were cut back, 4 bases at V and 4 bases at J, with 10 bases in the middle. Repertoires were generated with immunoSEQ multiplex PCR, while TCRdb's copy carries only in-frame clones and drops some. The sample includes under 45,000 clones, more than 60% of them seen just once. The sequence was collected from a human donor who received a COVID-19 vaccine. The genes are TRBV29-1 and TRBJ1-1; D ambiguous. This specimen consisted of CD4+ T cells from PBMCs cultured with HCoV-OC43 spike peptides, obtained before COVID-19 vaccination. As for subset: HCoV-OC43 spike overlapping peptide pool stimulation. The CDR3 protein is CSVGWVGTEAFF. The CDR3 region has the DNA TGCAGCGTTGGTTGGGTGGGCACTGAAGCTTTCTTT.